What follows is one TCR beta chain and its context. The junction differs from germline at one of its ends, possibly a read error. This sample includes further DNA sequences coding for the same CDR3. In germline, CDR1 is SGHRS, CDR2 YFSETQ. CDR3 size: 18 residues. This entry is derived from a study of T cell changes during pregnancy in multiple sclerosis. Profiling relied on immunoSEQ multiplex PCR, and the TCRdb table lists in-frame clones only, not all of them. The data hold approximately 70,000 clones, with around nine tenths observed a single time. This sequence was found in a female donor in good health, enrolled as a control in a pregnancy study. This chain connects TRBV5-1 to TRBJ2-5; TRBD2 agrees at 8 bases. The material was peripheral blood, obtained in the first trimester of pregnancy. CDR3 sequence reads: CASSLLANTGGNQETQYF. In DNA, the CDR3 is TGCGCCAGTAGCTTGTTGGCTAACACGGGGGGGAACCAAGAGACCCAGTACTTC.